One sample yielded the 9 T cell receptor beta chains listed below, sequenced in a study of blood T cells in healthy people across ages. A J-beta primer mix and a sample-barcoded 5' primer were used in a second PCR of about 7 to 12 cycles. TCRdb re-called the 5' RACE reads through MiXCR, storing one row per CDR3 protein. The sample contains 1.6 million or so distinct CDR3 sequences, 30% to 35% of which appear only once. The sequencing input was blood. The receptors originated from a woman aged 25 to 39 in good health.

On this clonotype itself: The junction does not match germline at one end; this may be a read error. The chain is built from TRBV15 and TRBJ1-5; possibly TRBD1 for D (5 bases). CDR1 is LNHNV and CDR2 is YYDKDF in the germline V gene (reference sequence). The CDR3 contains 17 residues. CDR3 region: CATSSSAGTYSDQPQHF. CDR3 sequence (DNA): TGTGCCACCAGCAGCTCCGCCGGGACTTATAGCGATCAGCCCCAGCATTTT.

V and J are TRBV3-1 and TRBJ2-7, with 9 bases identical to TRBD1. The germline CDR1 and CDR2 sequences are LGHDT and YNNKEL (reference sequence). Trimming removed 3 bases from V and 5 bases from J; junction bases left unmatched: 8. This CDR3 has 15 residues. The CDR3: CASSQYGTGPNEQYF. The CDR3 coding sequence is TGTGCCAGCAGCCAGTATGGGACAGGGCCGAACGAGCAGTACTTC.

On this clonotype itself: The conserved phenylalanine or tryptophan normally closing the CDR3 is absent here, so this likely arose from a read error. The rearrangement joins TRBV20-1 to TRBJ1-5; unclear D gene. The CDR3 totals 12 residues. Germline CDR1 reads DFQATT; CDR2 reads SNEGSKA (reference sequence). Trimming stripped 1 base from V and 1 base from J, with 2 bases between. CDR3 loop: CSARGSNQPQHV. The CDR3 bases are TGCAGTGCTAGAGGGAGCAATCAGCCCCAGCATGTT.

V usage is TRBV7-9 and J usage is TRBJ2-7; 10 bases agree with TRBD2. The CDR3 loop spans 15 amino acids. The trim removed 5 bases at V and 3 bases at J, leaving 7 bases unmatched. In germline, CDR1 is SEHNR, CDR2 FQNEAQ (reference sequence). The CDR3 DNA is TGTGCCAGCAGCACCGCGACTAGCGGGCTCTACGAGCAGTACTTC. Amino acids: CASSTATSGLYEQYF.

This clonotype came up many times. The chain is built from TRBV11-2 and TRBJ2-3; TRBD2 matches at 7 bases. CDR3 length equals 15 residues. V dropped 1 base and J dropped 7; count of bases not matched to a gene: 8. Germline V CDR1 and CDR2: SGHAT, FQNNGV. CDR3 region: CASSLGTRRQHTQYF. In DNA, the CDR3 is TGTGCCAGCAGCTTAGGGACTAGACGTCAACATACGCAGTATTTT.

Only a few counts were recorded for this clonotype. The genes are TRBV12-3 or TRBV12-4 and TRBJ1-1; 9 bases agree with TRBD1. Trimming cost V 5 bases and J 6 bases; bases outside gene matches: 10. CDR3 length: 15 amino acids. CDR3: CASSLGDREAAEAFF. DNA for the CDR3: TGTGCCAGCAGTCTTGGGGACAGGGAGGCCGCTGAAGCTTTCTTT.

This clonotype was seen many times. The junction does not match germline at one end; this may be a read error. The chain joins TRBV3-1 to TRBJ2-1, with D uncertain. This CDR3 region has 13 residues. CDR1 and CDR2 from the germline V gene are LGHDT and YNNKEL (reference sequence). The CDR3 sequence: CASSQEGYNEQFF. The CDR3 DNA reads TGCGCCAGCAGCCAAGAAGGTTACAATGAGCAGTTCTTC.

The CDR3 loop is CASSRTGRGSPLHF. The CDR3 nucleotides are TGTGCCAGCAGCAGGACAGGGCGAGGTTCACCCCTCCACTTT. The rearrangement links TRBV9 to TRBJ1-6; 8 bases agree with TRBD1. Germline V gene sequence: CDR1 SGDLS, CDR2 YYNGEE. The CDR3 extends over 14 amino acids. V was clipped by 4 bases and J by 9 bases; unmatched bases: 6. Looking up the rest from reference TRBV9 and TRBJ1-6 gives the full variable domain: DSGVTQTPKHLITATGQRVTLRCSPRSGDLSVYWYQQSLDQGLQFLIQYYNGEERAKGNILERFSAQQFPDLHSELNLSSLELGDSALYFCASSRTGRGSPLHFGNGTRLTVT.

This clonotype was detected ten times or more. The V call is TRBV5-1, the J call TRBJ2-7; the match to TRBD1 covers 7 bases. The V segment lost 4 bases and the J segment 2 bases; nucleotides outside the gene matches: 9. CDR1 is SGHRS and CDR2 is YFSETQ in the germline V gene. CDR3 length: 15 residues. DNA of the CDR3: TGCGCCAGCAGCGAACGGGACAGAATAACCTACGAGCAGTACTTC. Translation gives CASSERDRITYEQYF.